The rows below give T cell receptor beta chains drawn from one sample of a study of PD-L1 blockade in urothelial cancer. TCRdb keeps only in-frame clones here, not all; method: immunoSEQ multiplex PCR. The repertoire consists of tens of thousands of clones, with around 90% occurring once and the leading ten covering 1.5% to 2%. This specimen consisted of PBMCs, obtained around atezolizumab (anti-PD-L1) treatment. The receptor set was obtained from a man in his sixties with urothelial cancer. CDR3s include the opening cysteine and the closing phenylalanine or tryptophan. D genes are given only for firm matches. Size values are once, few and many counts, or a class for expanded clones, and some rows have none.

j_gene | d_gene | v_gene | abundance | CDR3nt | CDR3aa
TRBJ2-7 | TRBD1 | TRBV6-5 | . | TGTGCCAGCCACTTCGGGGACAGGCCCTACGAGCAGTACTTC | CASHFGDRPYEQYF
TRBJ1-4 | . | TRBV19 | . | TGTGCCAGTAGTATGAGCGGGGTTACGGGTGAAAAACTGTTTTTT | CASSMSGVTGEKLFF
TRBJ2-3 | TRBD2 | TRBV5-1 | . | TGCGCCAGCAGCTTCACCCTGACTAGCGAGAGCACAGATACGCAGTATTTT | CASSFTLTSESTDTQYF
TRBJ2-7 | . | TRBV7-2 | . | TGTGCCAGCAGCTTATCAGGGGCCTCCTACGAGCAGTACTTC | CASSLSGASYEQYF
TRBJ1-4 | TRBD1 | TRBV5-1 | once | TGCGCCAGCAGCTTCTACAGGGGGAGTAATGAAAAACTGTTTTTT | CASSFYRGSNEKLFF
TRBJ2-1 | . | TRBV5-5 | . | TGTGCCAGCAGCTTTTCCCTGAGCTCCTACAATGAGCAGTTCTTC | CASSFSLSSYNEQFF
TRBJ1-2 | TRBD1 | TRBV9 | . | TGTGCCAGCAGCGCCTCAACAGGGGGCCCTAACTATGGCTACACCTTC | CASSASTGGPNYGYTF
TRBJ2-1 | . | TRBV7-6 | . | TGTGCCAGCAGCTTAGCGGGACTGTCCTTCGGCGATGAGCAGTTCTTC | CASSLAGLSFGDEQFF
TRBJ2-5 | . | TRBV9 | . | TGTGCCAGCAGCGTTGGTCAGTGGGAGACCCAGTACTTC | CASSVGQWETQYF
TRBJ2-1 | TRBD2 | TRBV4-3 | . | TGCGCCAGCAGCCAAGATTGGGGAGCGGGGGGGAGAAATGAGCAGTTCTTC | CASSQDWGAGGRNEQFF
TRBJ2-2 | TRBD2 | TRBV2 | once | TGTGCCAGCAGGCTGACTAGCGGGGGCACCGGGGAGCTGTTTTTT | CASRLTSGGTGELFF
TRBJ2-7 | TRBD2 | TRBV19 | . | TGTGCCAGTAGTATTTTAGCGGGAGGTCTCTCCTACGAGCAGTACTTC | CASSILAGGLSYEQYF
TRBJ1-4 | . | TRBV4-1 | . | TGCGCCAGCAGCCAAGTCCGACAGGTTAATGAAAAACTGTTTTTT | CASSQVRQVNEKLFF
TRBJ2-3 | . | TRBV5-4 | once | TGTGCCAGCAGCAGTGTAGCCGCAGATACGCAGTATTTT | CASSSVAADTQYF
TRBJ1-1 | TRBD1 | TRBV19 | few | TGTGCCAGTATAGGACAGGGCCGAGGGAACACTGAAGCTTTCTTT | CASIGQGRGNTEAFF
TRBJ2-5 | . | TRBV19 | once | TGTGCCAGTAGTATAACGGCGTCCGGGGAGACCCAGTACTTC | CASSITASGETQYF
TRBJ2-7 | . | TRBV5-6 | . | TGTGCCAGCAGCTTGGCTGGGACAAACTACGAGCAGTACTTC | CASSLAGTNYEQYF
TRBJ2-7 | . | TRBV7-9 | . | TGTGCCAGCAGCGGCCCAAGCTCCTACGAGCAGTACTTC | CASSGPSSYEQYF
TRBJ2-7 | TRBD1 | TRBV10-1 | . | TGCGCCAGCATCGATGGCGTCGGCAGGGGGCAGGAGCAGTACTTC | CASIDGVGRGQEQYF
TRBJ2-3 | TRBD1 | TRBV28 | . | TGTGCCAGCAGCACCGACAGGGGGCAAATAGATACGCAGTATTTT | CASSTDRGQIDTQYF
TRBJ2-2 | TRBD1 | TRBV9 | . | TGTGCCAGCAGCCACCAGGGGGCGGGACTTAACACCGGGGAGCTGTTTTTT | CASSHQGAGLNTGELFF
TRBJ1-2 | TRBD1 | TRBV7-2 | . | TGTGCCAGCAGCCCAGGGGGAGCCCATAACTATGGCTACACCTTC | CASSPGGAHNYGYTF
TRBJ2-3 | TRBD2 | TRBV9 | . | TGTGCTAGCAGCGTAGACGGGAGGCTGGGGGGTGTGGATACGCAGTATTTT | CASSVDGRLGGVDTQYF
TRBJ1-5 | . | TRBV18 | once | TGTGCCAGCTCACCATCGGCAGGAGGAATCAATCAGCCCCAGCATTTT | CASSPSAGGINQPQHF
TRBJ2-5 | . | TRBV28 | . | TGTGCCAGCAGTACAGGGTATAAAGAGACCCAGTACTTC | CASSTGYKETQYF
TRBJ2-5 | TRBD2 | TRBV4-2 | . | TGTGCCAGCAGCCCGACTAGCGGGGGGTACCAAGAGACCCAGTACTTC | CASSPTSGGYQETQYF
TRBJ2-7 | TRBD2 | TRBV7-2 | . | TGTGCCAGCAGCCTCGAGCGGGGGCCCCTCTACGAGCAGTACTTC | CASSLERGPLYEQYF
TRBJ2-7 | . | TRBV7-2 | . | TGTGCCAGCAGCTTAGCCGGCGGGGCCACCTCCTACGAGCAGTACTTC | CASSLAGGATSYEQYF
TRBJ2-3 | TRBD1 | TRBV14 | . | TGTGCCAGCAGCCAACGCCTAGGGACAGGGGGTAGGACAGATACGCAGTATTTT | CASSQRLGTGGRTDTQYF
TRBJ2-1 | TRBD2 | TRBV4-1 | . | TGCGCCAGCAGCCAATCCTCGGGACTAGCGGGAGAATGGCCTAATGAGCAGTTCTTC | CASSQSSGLAGEWPNEQFF
TRBJ2-5 | . | TRBV5-1 | . | TGCGCCAGCAGCTTGGAGGGCTGCGGGGAAGAGACCCAGTACTTC | CASSLEGCGEETQYF
TRBJ2-2 | TRBD2 | TRBV5-1 | . | TGCGCCAGCAACCTAGCGGGGGGCACCGGGGAGCTGTTTTTT | CASNLAGGTGELFF
TRBJ2-3 | . | TRBV7-6 | . | TGTGCCAGCAGCACGGAGGATACGCAGTATTTT | CASSTEDTQYF
TRBJ2-2 | TRBD1 | TRBV28 | once | TGTGCCAGCAGTTTTGGGACAGTTAATGCCGGGGAGCTGTTTTTT | CASSFGTVNAGELFF
TRBJ2-1 | . | TRBV7-2 | . | TGTGCCAGCAGCTTAGACTACCTTAATGAGCAGTTCTTC | CASSLDYLNEQFF
TRBJ2-5 | . | TRBV5-1 | . | TGCGCCAGCAGCCCGACTAGTCCCCAAGAGACCCAGTACTTC | CASSPTSPQETQYF
TRBJ1-5 | . | TRBV10-3 | once | TGTGCCATCAGTGGAGGGCCCCCGAGCAATCAGCCCCAGCATTTT | CAISGGPPSNQPQHF
TRBJ2-2 | TRBD1 | TRBV6-5 | . | TGTGCCAGCAGGGCCGGGACAGCGAACACCGGGGAGCTGTTTTTT | CASRAGTANTGELFF
TRBJ1-2 | TRBD1 | TRBV6-1 | . | TGTGCCAGCAGTGTCATCACAGGGGGCGCTGACTATGGCTACACCTTC | CASSVITGGADYGYTF
TRBJ2-7 | . | TRBV18 | . | TGTGCCAGCTCACCGGGGGCAGGCAAGTACGAGCAGTACTTC | CASSPGAGKYEQYF
TRBJ2-1 | TRBD2 | TRBV7-8 | . | TGTGCCAGCAGCACAGGACTAGCGGTCACGTACAATGAGCAGTTCTTC | CASSTGLAVTYNEQFF
TRBJ1-2 | . | TRBV11-2 | . | TGTGCCAGCAGCGCCGCAAGGGGGGGAATTGGCTATGGCTACACCTTC | CASSAARGGIGYGYTF